Reported below is one TCR beta chain. The data were obtained in a study of blood T cell repertoires in COVID-19. Method: immunoSEQ multiplex PCR; TCRdb's copy keeps in-frame clones and lacks some. The sample consists of approximately 330,000 clones, about nine tenths of them appearing once. Looked up from germline, CDR1 is SNHLY and CDR2 is FYNNEI. There are 17 residues in the CDR3. The V gene end was trimmed by 4 bases and the J gene end by 10 bases; junction bases not matched to a gene: 11. The chain uses TRBV2 and TRBJ2-1; 15 bases map to TRBD2. Sequencing was done on a sample of peripheral blood. This receptor was identified in a man between 25 and 39 years old with COVID-19, enrolled during active disease. The CDR3 is CASSGGLGTSGRREQFF. The CDR3 DNA follows: TGTGCCAGCAGTGGGGGGCTCGGGACTAGCGGGAGGAGAGAGCAGTTCTTC. The whole variable domain, filled in from reference TRBV2 and TRBJ2-1, reads EPEVTQTPSHQVTQMGQEVILRCVPISNHLYFYWYRQILGQKVEFLVSFYNNEISEKSEIFDDQFSVERPDGSNFTLKIRSTKLEDSAMYFCASSGGLGTSGRREQFFGPGTRLTVL.